The 19 T cell receptor beta chains below come from one sample, sequenced in a study of neurological immune-mediated disorders. TCRdb ran MiXCR on the 5' RACE reads and lists one entry per CDR3 protein. The table records approximately 100,000 distinct CDR3 sequences, 3% to 4% of them present only once. Sequencing was carried out using PBMCs. The receptors originated from a woman aged 18 to 35 with multiple sclerosis.

This clonotype was seen more than once but under ten times. The chain employs TRBV11-2 and TRBJ2-3; 8 nucleotides line up with TRBD1. Trimming removed 4 bases from V and 9 bases from J; junction bases left unmatched: 9. This CDR3 is 14 amino acids long. Germline CDR1 reads SGHAT; CDR2 reads FQNNGV. CDR3 residues: CASSSPMDRETQYF. CDR3 in DNA: TGTGCCAGCAGCTCGCCTATGGACAGGGAAACGCAGTATTTT.

This clonotype was recorded at least ten times. V is TRBV27 and J is TRBJ1-5; no reliable D call. Trimming cost V 4 bases and J 0 bases, with 10 bases left between them. Looked up from germline, CDR1 is MNHEY and CDR2 is SMNVEV (reference sequence). The CDR3 is made up of 15 amino acids. As DNA, the CDR3 is TGTGCCAGCAGTTATCGGCCTTATAGCAATCAGCCCCAGCATTTT. Amino acid sequence: CASSYRPYSNQPQHF.

This clonotype was recorded at least ten times. The V gene is TRBV13, the J gene TRBJ1-1, with a possible D match to TRBD1 (6 bases). Trimming pared 0 bases from V and 9 bases from J, leaving 17 bases between. The CDR3 covers 15 residues. Germline assignment: CDR1 PRHDT and CDR2 FYEKMQ (reference sequence). CDR3 in amino acids: CASSLGLGGGRKAFF. The CDR3 DNA follows: TGTGCCAGCAGCTTAGGCCTTGGGGGGGGGCGAAAAGCTTTCTTT.

This clonotype has ten or more counts. The V call is TRBV4-1, the J call TRBJ2-7; no firm D call. Deletions cut 3 bases from V and 2 bases from J, with 8 bases between. The V gene's germline CDR1 is MGHRA and CDR2 YSYEKL. This CDR3 contains 13 residues. The CDR3 region is CASSHGRTYEQYF. The CDR3 nucleotides are TGCGCCAGCAGCCATGGACGGACCTACGAGCAGTACTTC.

This clonotype has more than one count but fewer than ten. The chain has TRBV7-2 and TRBJ1-4; 7 nucleotides match TRBD1. After removal of 3 bases from V and 5 bases from J, the junction contained 3 bases not matched to a gene. The CDR3 sequence is 14 residues long. Germline V gene sequence: CDR1 SGHTA, CDR2 FQGNSA. The chain's CDR3 is CASSFQGGNEKLFF. CDR3 nucleotide sequence: TGTGCCAGCAGCTTTCAGGGGGGAAATGAAAAACTGTTTTTT.

This clonotype was picked up many times. The chain recombines TRBV5-4 with TRBJ2-2; a possible D gene is TRBD2 (5 bases). Germline V gives CDR1 SGHNT, CDR2 YYREEE (reference sequence). The CDR3 totals 14 residues. Trimming removed 3 bases from V and 6 bases from J, with 12 bases in between. Here the CDR3 DNA reads TGTGCCAGCAGCTCCGGGGTGTCGGCCGGGGAGCTGTTTTTT. It translates to CASSSGVSAGELFF. The full variable domain, rest sourced from reference TRBV5-4 and TRBJ2-2, is ETGVTQSPTHLIKTRGQQVTLRCSSQSGHNTVSWYQQALGQGPQFIFQYYREEENGRGNFPPRFSGLQFPNYSSELNVNALELDDSALYLCASSSGVSAGELFFGEGSRLTVL.

This clonotype was counted at least ten times. The V gene is TRBV6-5, the J gene TRBJ2-7; either TRBD1 or TRBD2 may fit D (6 bases each). Germline CDR1 is MNHEY and CDR2 is SVGAGI. The CDR3 totals 13 residues. Trimming took off 7 bases at V and 4 bases at J, with 14 bases between the two ends. Here the CDR3 DNA reads TGTGCCAGCAAGGGGGGACAAAATTACGAGCAGTACTTC. Residues: CASKGGQNYEQYF.

This clonotype was counted at least ten times. This chain joins TRBV5-6 and TRBJ2-1; D remains ambiguous. Germline values: CDR1 SGHDT, CDR2 YYEEEE. The CDR3 length is 12 residues. V was pared by 5 bases and J by 8 bases, with 11 bases between. DNA of the CDR3: TGTGCCAGCAGATTAACAGCCGATGAGCAGTTCTTC. It encodes CASRLTADEQFF.

There are a few counts of this clonotype. CDR3 bases: TGTGCCAGCAGTCCTCTCACGGGGGGAGGTCCTCGCGAGCAGTACTTC. It yields the protein CASSPLTGGGPREQYF. The V call is TRBV11-2, the J call TRBJ2-7; the match to TRBD2 covers 7 bases. The germline V gene has CDR1 SGHAT and CDR2 FQNNGV. The CDR3 consists of 16 residues. Trimming removed 6 bases from V and 6 bases from J; junction bases left unmatched: 17.

This clonotype was seen many times. V usage is TRBV20-1 and J usage is TRBJ2-1; D perhaps matches TRBD2 (6 bases). With 0 bases removed from V and 2 bases from J, the gap between germline ends came to 17 bases. Germline V gene lookup returns CDR1 DFQATT and CDR2 SNEGSKA (reference sequence). The CDR3 is 17 residues long. CDR3 loop: CSARDLRGGGTYNEQFF. In nucleotides, the CDR3 is TGCAGTGCTAGAGATCTAAGAGGCGGCGGGACCTACAATGAGCAGTTCTTC.

The sample holds many counts of this clonotype. The chain recombines TRBV5-6 with TRBJ2-1; D perhaps matches TRBD2 (5 bases). V shed 4 bases and J shed 6 bases, with 20 bases lying between them. Looked up from germline, CDR1 is SGHDT and CDR2 is YYEEEE. The CDR3 has 16 residues. The CDR3 here is CASSPDPGYRFNEQFF. Written as DNA, the CDR3 is TGTGCCAGCAGCCCAGATCCGGGATACAGATTCAATGAGCAGTTCTTC.

This clonotype has ten or more counts. The V call is TRBV10-3, the J call TRBJ2-3, with 14 nucleotides matching TRBD2. From germline, CDR1 is ENHRY and CDR2 SYGVKD. Trimming took 10 bases from V and 6 from J; bases not matched to a gene: 6. CDR3 size: 14 residues. CDR3 region: CATTSGRAGDTQYF. CDR3 coding DNA: TGTGCCACGACTAGCGGGAGGGCCGGGGATACGCAGTATTTT.

This clonotype was seen many times. The chain joins TRBV11-2 to TRBJ2-1; maybe TRBD2 (6 bases). Germline CDR1 reads SGHAT; CDR2 reads FQNNGV. The germline V and J ends were trimmed by 1 base and 5 bases, with 21 bases remaining between them. CDR3 length: 18 amino acids. The CDR3 bases are TGTGCCAGCAGCTTAGTCCTTTTCAGAGTCAGCGGGCACAATGAGCAGTTCTTC. This translates into CASSLVLFRVSGHNEQFF.

There are many counts of this clonotype. The rearrangement uses TRBV20-1 and TRBJ2-7; the D gene is possibly TRBD2 (6 bases). The ends were cut back, 7 bases at V and 3 bases at J, with 25 bases in the middle. Germline V gene data show CDR1 as DFQATT and CDR2 as SNEGSKA (reference sequence). The CDR3 is 16 residues long. The CDR3 DNA is TGCAGTGAGGCTAGGTTGCGGGACGGGTTTCTCTACGAGCAGTACTTC. Protein: CSEARLRDGFLYEQYF.

This clonotype showed up many times. The chain uses TRBV20-1 and TRBJ1-5; D is uncertain. Germline CDR1 is DFQATT and CDR2 is SNEGSKA (reference sequence). CDR3 length: 16 amino acids. Trimming removed 1 base at V and 5 bases at J, with 18 bases between. The CDR3 DNA follows: TGCAGTGCTAGAGCCCTTGACGCACCAGCTCATCAGCCCCAGCATTTT. Amino acids: CSARALDAPAHQPQHF.

This clonotype was observed a few times. This chain links TRBV20-1 with TRBJ1-1; D gene ambiguous. The length of the CDR3 is 12 residues. CDR1 DFQATT and CDR2 SNEGSKA come from the germline V gene (reference sequence). The germline V and J ends were trimmed by 5 bases and 0 bases, with 7 bases remaining between them. The CDR3 coding sequence is TGCAGTGCTGAGAACGTGAACACTGAAGCTTTCTTT. Its translation: CSAENVNTEAFF.

This clonotype was picked up a small number of times. CDR3 coding DNA: TGTGCCTGGAGCGAATTGGGAGCGGGGGACACAGATACGCAGTATTTT. It yields the protein CAWSELGAGDTDTQYF. V is TRBV30 and J is TRBJ2-3; 8 nucleotides match TRBD2. V lost 3 bases to trimming and J lost 2 bases; unmatched junction nucleotides: 10. This CDR3 is 16 amino acids long. The V gene's germline CDR1 is GTSNPN and CDR2 SVGIG (reference sequence).

This chain joins TRBV6-5 and TRBJ1-6, with 9 bases that match TRBD1. Germline V gives CDR1 MNHEY, CDR2 SVGAGI. V shed 7 bases and J 8 bases; nucleotides not matched to a gene: 6. The CDR3 loop spans 14 amino acids. CDR3 residues: CASNWGQGYSPLHF. In nucleotides, the CDR3 is TGTGCCAGCAATTGGGGACAGGGTTATTCACCCCTCCACTTT.

This clonotype has ten or more counts. CDR3 region: CSARGWGPNEQFF. The CDR3 nucleotides read TGCAGTGCTAGAGGGTGGGGGCCCAATGAGCAGTTCTTC. The V and J genes are TRBV20-1 and TRBJ2-1; a weak D match, TRBD1 (6 bases). V was trimmed by 1 base and J by 6 bases, leaving 10 bases between them. The CDR3 has 13 amino acids. CDR1 is DFQATT, CDR2 SNEGSKA, per germline (reference sequence).